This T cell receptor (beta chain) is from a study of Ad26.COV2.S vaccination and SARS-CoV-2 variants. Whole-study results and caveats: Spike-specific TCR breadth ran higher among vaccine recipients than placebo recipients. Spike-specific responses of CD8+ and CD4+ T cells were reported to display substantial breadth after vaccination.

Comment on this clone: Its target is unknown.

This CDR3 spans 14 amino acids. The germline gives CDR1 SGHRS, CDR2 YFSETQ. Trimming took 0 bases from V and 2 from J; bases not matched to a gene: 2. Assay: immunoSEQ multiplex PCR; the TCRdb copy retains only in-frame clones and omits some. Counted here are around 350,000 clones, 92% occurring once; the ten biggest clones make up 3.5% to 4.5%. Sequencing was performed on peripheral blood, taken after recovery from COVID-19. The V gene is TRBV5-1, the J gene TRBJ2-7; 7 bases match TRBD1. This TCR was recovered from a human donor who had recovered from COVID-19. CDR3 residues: CASSLGQGPYEQYF. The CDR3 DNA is TGCGCCAGCAGCTTGGGACAGGGCCCCTACGAGCAGTACTTC. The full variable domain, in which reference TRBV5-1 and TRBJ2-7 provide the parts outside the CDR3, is KAGVTQTPRYLIKTRGQQVTLSCSPISGHRSVSWYQQTPGQGLQFLFEYFSETQRNKGNFPGRFSGRQFSNSRSEMNVSTLELGDSALYLCASSLGQGPYEQYFGPGTRLTVT.